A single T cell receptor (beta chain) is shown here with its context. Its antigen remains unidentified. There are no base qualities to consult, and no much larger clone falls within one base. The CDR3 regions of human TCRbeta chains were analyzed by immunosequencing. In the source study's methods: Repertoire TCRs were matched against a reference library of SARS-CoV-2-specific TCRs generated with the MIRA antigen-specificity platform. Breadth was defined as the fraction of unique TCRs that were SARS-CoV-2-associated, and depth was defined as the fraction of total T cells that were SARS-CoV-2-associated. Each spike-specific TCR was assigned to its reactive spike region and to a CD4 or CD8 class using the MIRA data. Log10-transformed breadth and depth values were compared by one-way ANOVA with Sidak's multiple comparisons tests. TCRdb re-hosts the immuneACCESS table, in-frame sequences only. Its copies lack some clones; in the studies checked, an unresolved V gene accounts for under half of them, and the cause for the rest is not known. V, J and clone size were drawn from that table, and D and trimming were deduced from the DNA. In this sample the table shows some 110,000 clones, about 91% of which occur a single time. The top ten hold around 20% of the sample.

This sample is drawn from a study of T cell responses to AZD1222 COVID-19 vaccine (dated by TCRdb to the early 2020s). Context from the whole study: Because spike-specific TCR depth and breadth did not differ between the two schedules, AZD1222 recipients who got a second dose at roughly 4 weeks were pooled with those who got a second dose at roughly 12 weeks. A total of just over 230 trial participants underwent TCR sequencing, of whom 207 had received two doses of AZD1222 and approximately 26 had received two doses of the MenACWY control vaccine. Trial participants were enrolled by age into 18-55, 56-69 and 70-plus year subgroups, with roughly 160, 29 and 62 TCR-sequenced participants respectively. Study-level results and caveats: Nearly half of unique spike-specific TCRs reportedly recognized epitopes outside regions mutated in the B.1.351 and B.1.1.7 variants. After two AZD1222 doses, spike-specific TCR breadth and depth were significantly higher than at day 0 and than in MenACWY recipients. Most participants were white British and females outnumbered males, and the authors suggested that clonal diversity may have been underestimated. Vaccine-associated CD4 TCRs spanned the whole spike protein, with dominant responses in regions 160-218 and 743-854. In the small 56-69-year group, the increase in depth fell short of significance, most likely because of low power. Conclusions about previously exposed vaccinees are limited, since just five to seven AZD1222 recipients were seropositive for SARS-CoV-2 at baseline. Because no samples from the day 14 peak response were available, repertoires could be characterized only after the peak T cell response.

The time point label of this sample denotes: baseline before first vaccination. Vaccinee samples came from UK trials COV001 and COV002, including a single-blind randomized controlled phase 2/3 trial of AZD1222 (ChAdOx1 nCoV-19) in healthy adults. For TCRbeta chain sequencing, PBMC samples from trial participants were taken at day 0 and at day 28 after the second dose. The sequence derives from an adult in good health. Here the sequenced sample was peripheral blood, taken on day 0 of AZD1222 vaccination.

The CDR3 corresponds to CASSILGALNTGELFF. The DNA sequence is TGTGCCAGCAGCATATTAGGGGCCCTGAACACCGGGGAGCTGTTTTTT. This chain joins TRBV27 to TRBJ2-2, and possibly TRBD1, on 5 matching bases. Spanning cysteine to phenylalanine, the CDR3 consists of 16 amino acids. Only the CDR3 part of the read is kept: 48 bases, read in frame from the first base. CDR1 MNHEY and CDR2 SMNVEV are derived from the germline V gene (reference sequence). V drops 6 bases and J drops 1 base, leaving 15 bases in between.